This T cell receptor beta chain derives from a study of T cell clones after liver transplantation. Study overall: TCRbeta sequencing after a pre-transplant mixed lymphocyte reaction identified graft-donor-reactive clones, later tracked in post-transplant blood. Three of eight recipients were HCV-positive; others had non-autoimmune, non-viral indications. Without induction therapy, subjects received standard immunosuppression until 12-24 months post-transplant. Blood was drawn pre-transplant, before withdrawal, and after full or failed withdrawal.

This clone was observed a few times. Sequencing used immunoSEQ multiplex PCR; TCRdb keeps in-frame clones, though not all of them. The sample consists of 65,000 to 85,000 clones, around four fifths of them appearing once. The V and J ends lost 2 bases and 8 bases respectively, with 7 bases between them. Germline assignment: CDR1 MNHEY and CDR2 SVGAGI. This CDR3 region has 11 residues. This clonotype was obtained from a human patient who received a liver transplant. The T cells may partly be graft donor cells. The sequenced sample was CD4+ T cells from blood, obtained 48 months after liver transplant. The chain recombines TRBV6-5 with TRBJ2-7, with D perhaps TRBD2 (5 bases). CDR3 amino acids: CASSYGSKQYF. The CDR3 DNA reads TGTGCCAGCAGTTACGGGAGCAAGCAGTACTTC.